This TCR beta chain stems from a study of CD4 T cells in relation to SARS-CoV-2 and coronaviruses. Assay: immunoSEQ multiplex PCR; the TCRdb copy retains only in-frame clones and omits some. Of approximately 20,000 clones in the sample, 65% to 70% were seen once. The table lists this clone with a count of one. The antigen remains undetermined. Unexposed donor CD4+ T cells date from 2011-2018, before the COVID-19 pandemic. Isolation of CD4+ T cells took place after approximately eleven days in culture. V lost 4 bases to trimming and J lost 9 bases, with 17 bases between them. Germline V gene data show CDR1 as SGHRS and CDR2 as YFSETQ. The CDR3 length is 14 residues.

This TCR derives from a human donor in good health. Input material: CD4+ T cells from PBMCs, cultured in vitro. V gene TRBV5-1 combines with J gene TRBJ1-5; tentatively, D is TRBD1 (6 bases). CDR3 sequence: CASSPGTSGLPQHF. CDR3 nucleotide sequence: TGCGCCAGCAGCCCCGGGACATCGGGGCTGCCCCAGCATTTT.